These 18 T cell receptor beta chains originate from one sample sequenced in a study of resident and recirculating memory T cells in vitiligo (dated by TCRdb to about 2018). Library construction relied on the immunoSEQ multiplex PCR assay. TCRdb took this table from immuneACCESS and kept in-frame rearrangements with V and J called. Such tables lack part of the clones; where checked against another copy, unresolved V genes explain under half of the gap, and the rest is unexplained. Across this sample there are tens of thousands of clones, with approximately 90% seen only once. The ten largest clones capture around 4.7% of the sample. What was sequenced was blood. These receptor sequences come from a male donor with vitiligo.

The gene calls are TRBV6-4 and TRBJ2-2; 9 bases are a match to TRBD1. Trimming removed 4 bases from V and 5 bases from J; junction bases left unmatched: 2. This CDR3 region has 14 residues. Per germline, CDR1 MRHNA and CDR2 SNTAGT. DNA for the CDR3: TGTGCCAGCAGTGGACAGGGGGGGACCGGGGAGCTGTTTTTT. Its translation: CASSGQGGTGELFF.

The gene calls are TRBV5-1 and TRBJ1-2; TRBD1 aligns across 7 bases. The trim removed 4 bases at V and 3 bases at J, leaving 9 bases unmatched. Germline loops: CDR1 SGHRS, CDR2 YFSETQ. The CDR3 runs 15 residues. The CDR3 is CASSQTGQHYYGYTF. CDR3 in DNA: TGCGCCAGCAGCCAGACGGGACAGCATTACTATGGCTACACCTTC.

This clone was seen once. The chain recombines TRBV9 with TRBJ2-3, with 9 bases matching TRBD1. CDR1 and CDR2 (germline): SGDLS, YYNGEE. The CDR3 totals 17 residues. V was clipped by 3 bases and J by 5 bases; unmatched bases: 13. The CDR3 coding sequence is TGTGCCAGCAGCGCCCAACCGACAGGGGGGTGGAAAGATACGCAGTATTTT. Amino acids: CASSAQPTGGWKDTQYF.

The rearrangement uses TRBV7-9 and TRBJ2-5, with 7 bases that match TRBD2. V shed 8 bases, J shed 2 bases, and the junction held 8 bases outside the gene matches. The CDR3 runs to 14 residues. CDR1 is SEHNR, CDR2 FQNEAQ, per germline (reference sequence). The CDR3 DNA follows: TGTGCCAGCCGTCAGCGGGGACCACAAGAGACCCAGTACTTC. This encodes CASRQRGPQETQYF.

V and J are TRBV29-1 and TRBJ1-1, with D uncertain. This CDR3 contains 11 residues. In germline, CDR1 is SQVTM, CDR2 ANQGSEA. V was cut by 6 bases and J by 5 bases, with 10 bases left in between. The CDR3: CSVPYPTEAFF. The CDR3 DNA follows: TGCAGCGTGCCCTATCCGACTGAAGCTTTCTTT.

The CDR3 spells CASNLGQGVGHTF. CDR3 bases: TGTGCCAGCAACCTGGGACAGGGAGTCGGTCACACCTTC. The chain links TRBV28 to TRBJ1-2, with 9 bases lining up with TRBD1. Germline lookup yields CDR1 MDHEN and CDR2 SYDVKM. Trimming removed 7 bases from V and 12 bases from J; junction bases left unmatched: 12. The CDR3 is made up of 13 amino acids.

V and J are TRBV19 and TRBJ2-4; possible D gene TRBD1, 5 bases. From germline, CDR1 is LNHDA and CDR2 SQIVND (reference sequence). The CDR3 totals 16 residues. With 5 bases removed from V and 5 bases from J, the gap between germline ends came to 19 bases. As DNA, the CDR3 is TGTGCCAGTAGTGGACAAGAGTTGGGGAAACAAAACATTCAGTACTTC. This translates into CASSGQELGKQNIQYF. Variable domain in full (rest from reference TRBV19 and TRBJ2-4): DGGITQSPKYLFRKEGQNVTLSCEQNLNHDAMYWYRQDPGQGLRLIYYSQIVNDFQKGDIAEGYSVSREKKESFPLTVTSAQKNPTAFYLCASSGQELGKQNIQYFGAGTRLSVL.

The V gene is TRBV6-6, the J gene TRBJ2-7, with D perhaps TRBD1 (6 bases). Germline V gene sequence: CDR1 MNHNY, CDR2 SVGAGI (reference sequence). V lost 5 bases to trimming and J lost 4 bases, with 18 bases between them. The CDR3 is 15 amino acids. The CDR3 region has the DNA TGTGCCAGCAGTATTCTACAGGGTGCCCCTTACGAGCAGTACTTC. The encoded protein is CASSILQGAPYEQYF.

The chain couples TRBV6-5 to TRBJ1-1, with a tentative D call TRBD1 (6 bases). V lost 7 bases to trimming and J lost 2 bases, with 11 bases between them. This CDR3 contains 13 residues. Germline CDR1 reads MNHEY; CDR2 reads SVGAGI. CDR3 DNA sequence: TGTGCCAGCATGTTACAGGGAAACACTGAAGCTTTCTTT. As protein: CASMLQGNTEAFF.

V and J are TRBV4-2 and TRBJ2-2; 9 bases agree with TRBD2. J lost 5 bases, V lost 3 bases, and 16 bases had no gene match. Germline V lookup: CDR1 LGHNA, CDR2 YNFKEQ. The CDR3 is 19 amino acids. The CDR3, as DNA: TGTGCCAGCAGCCAGTGGCCGAAGGGTAGCGGGGGCAGGACCGGGGAGCTGTTTTTT. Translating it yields CASSQWPKGSGGRTGELFF.

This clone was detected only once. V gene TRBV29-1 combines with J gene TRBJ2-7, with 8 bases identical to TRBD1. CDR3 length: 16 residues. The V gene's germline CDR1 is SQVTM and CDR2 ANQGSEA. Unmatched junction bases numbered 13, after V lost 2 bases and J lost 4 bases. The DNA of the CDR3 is TGCAGCGTTGAAACAAGCTTCCGGGACAGGCGTTACGAGCAGTACTTC. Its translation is CSVETSFRDRRYEQYF.

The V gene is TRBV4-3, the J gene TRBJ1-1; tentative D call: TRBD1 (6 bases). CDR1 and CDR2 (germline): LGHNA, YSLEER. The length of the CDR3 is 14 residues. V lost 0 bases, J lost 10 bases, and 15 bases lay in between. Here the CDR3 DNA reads TGCGCCAGCAGCCAAGATTTAGGGGGTTCAGCAGCTTTCTTT. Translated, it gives CASSQDLGGSAAFF.

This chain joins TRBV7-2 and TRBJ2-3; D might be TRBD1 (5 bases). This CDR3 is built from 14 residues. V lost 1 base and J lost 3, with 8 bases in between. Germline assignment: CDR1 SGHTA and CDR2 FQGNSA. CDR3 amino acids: CASSLVQGTDTQYF. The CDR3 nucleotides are TGTGCCAGCAGCTTAGTTCAGGGAACAGATACGCAGTATTTT.

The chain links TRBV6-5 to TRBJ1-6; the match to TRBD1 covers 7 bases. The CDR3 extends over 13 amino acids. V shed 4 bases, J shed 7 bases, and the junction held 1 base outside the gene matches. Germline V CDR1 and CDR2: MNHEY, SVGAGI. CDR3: CASSSGQNSPLHF. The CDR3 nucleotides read TGTGCCAGCAGTTCGGGACAGAATTCACCCCTCCACTTT.

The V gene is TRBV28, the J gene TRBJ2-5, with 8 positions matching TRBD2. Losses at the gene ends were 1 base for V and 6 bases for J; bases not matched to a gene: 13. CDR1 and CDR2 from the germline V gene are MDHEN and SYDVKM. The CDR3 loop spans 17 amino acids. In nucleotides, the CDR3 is TGTGCCAGCAGTTTATCCCTGGGACTAGAAGGGGGAAAGACCCAGTACTTC. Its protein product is CASSLSLGLEGGKTQYF.

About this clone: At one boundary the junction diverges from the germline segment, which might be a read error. CDR3 bases: TGTGCCACCAGCCGAGACAGGGGGACTCAGCCCCAGCATTTT. Translating it yields CATSRDRGTQPQHF. V is TRBV15 and J is TRBJ1-5; 9 positions match TRBD1. The CDR3 is 14 residues long. Germline lookup yields CDR1 LNHNV and CDR2 YYDKDF (reference sequence).

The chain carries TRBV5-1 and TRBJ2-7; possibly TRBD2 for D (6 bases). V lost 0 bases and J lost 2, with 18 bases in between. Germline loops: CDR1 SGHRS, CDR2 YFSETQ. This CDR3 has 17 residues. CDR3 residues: CASSLGGTVQTTYEQYF. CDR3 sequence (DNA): TGCGCCAGCAGCTTGGGCGGGACGGTTCAGACAACCTACGAGCAGTACTTC.

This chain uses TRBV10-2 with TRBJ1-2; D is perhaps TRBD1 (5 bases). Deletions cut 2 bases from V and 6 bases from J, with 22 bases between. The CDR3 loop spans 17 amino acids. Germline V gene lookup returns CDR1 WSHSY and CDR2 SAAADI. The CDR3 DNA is TGCGCCAGCAGTGAGGGGGGGGACTTTACTTCCCTTAATGGCTACACCTTC. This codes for CASSEGGDFTSLNGYTF.